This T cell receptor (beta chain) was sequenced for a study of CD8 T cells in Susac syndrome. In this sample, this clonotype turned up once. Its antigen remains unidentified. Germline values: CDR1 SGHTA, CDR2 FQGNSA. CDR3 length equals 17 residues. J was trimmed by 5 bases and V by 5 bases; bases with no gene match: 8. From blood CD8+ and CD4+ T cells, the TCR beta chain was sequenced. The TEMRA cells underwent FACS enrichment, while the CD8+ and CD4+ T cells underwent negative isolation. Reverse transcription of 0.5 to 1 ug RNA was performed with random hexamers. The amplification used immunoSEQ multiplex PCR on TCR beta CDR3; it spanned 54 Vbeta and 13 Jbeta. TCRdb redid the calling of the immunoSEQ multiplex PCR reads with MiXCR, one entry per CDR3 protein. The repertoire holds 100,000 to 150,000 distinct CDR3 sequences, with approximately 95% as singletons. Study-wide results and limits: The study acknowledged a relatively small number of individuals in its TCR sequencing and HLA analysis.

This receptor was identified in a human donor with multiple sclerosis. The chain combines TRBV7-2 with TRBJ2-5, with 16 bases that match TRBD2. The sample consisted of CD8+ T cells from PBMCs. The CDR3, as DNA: TGTGCCAGCAGCACCGGGACTAGCGGGGGGGCTTTGGAGACCCAGTACTTC. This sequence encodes CASSTGTSGGALETQYF.